This TCR beta chain is drawn from a study of shared clonotypes between healthy human individuals. Findings of the study overall: Inspection by rarefaction showed sorted-subset sequencing to be incomplete despite large depth. Clonotype sharing across a handful of donors was observed for roughly 5% of naive CD4 clonotypes.

Measured with immunoSEQ multiplex PCR; TCRdb has only the in-frame clones, and not every one. The repertoire consists of around 2.5 million clones, with 90% to 95% occurring once and the leading ten covering about 0.38%. V was shortened by 4 bases and J by 4 bases, with 17 bases between the two germline ends. The CDR3 extends over 15 amino acids. Germline V gene data show CDR1 as LGHNA and CDR2 as YSLEER. Concerning this clone: Its antigen is not known.

The V gene is TRBV4-3, the J gene TRBJ2-7; maybe TRBD1 (7 bases). The clonotype originates from a young man in good health. Some clones in this sample may be carry-over from other donors' samples. Sequenced: naive CD4+ T cells from PBMCs. The subset denotes: CD45RA+ positively selected. This CDR3 reads CASSRGRAGGYEQYF. The CDR3 coding sequence is TGCGCCAGCAGCCGGGGAAGGGCAGGGGGGTACGAGCAGTACTTC.